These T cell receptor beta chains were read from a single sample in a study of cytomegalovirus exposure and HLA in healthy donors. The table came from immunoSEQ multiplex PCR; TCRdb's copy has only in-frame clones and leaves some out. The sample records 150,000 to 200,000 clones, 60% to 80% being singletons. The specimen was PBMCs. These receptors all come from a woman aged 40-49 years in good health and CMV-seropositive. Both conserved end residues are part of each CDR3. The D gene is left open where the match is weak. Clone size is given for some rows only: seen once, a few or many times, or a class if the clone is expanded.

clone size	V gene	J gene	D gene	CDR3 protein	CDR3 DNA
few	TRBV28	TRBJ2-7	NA	CASSFTRRDRYYEQYF	TGTGCCAGCAGTTTTACGAGGAGGGACCGTTACTACGAGCAGTACTTC
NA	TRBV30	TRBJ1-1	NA	CAWFRGATLTEAFF	TGTGCCTGGTTCCGGGGGGCTACATTAACTGAAGCTTTCTTT
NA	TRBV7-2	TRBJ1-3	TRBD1	CASSLTGPGNTIYF	TGTGCCAGCAGCTTGACAGGGCCCGGAAACACCATATATTTT
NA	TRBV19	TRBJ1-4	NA	CASNTDSNQKLFF	TGTGCCAGTAATACGGACTCGAATCAAAAACTGTTTTTT
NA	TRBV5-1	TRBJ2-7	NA	CASSVGQQRGGEQYF	TGCGCCAGCAGCGTAGGACAGCAGCGGGGAGGGGAGCAGTACTTC
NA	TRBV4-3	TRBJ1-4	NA	CASSQETESNEKLFF	TGCGCCAGCAGCCAAGAGACAGAATCTAATGAAAAACTGTTTTTT
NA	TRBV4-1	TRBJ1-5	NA	CASSLDLGGSQPQHF	TGCGCCAGCAGCTTGGACTTGGGAGGCAGTCAGCCCCAGCATTTT
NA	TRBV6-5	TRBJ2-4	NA	CASRSLEGHMDIQYF	TGTGCCAGCAGGTCACTTGAGGGACATATGGACATTCAGTACTTC
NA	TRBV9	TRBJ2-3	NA	CASSDWTGGTQYF	TGTGCCAGCAGCGATTGGACTGGTGGTACGCAGTATTTT
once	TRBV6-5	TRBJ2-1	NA	CASWARNNEQFF	TGTGCCAGCTGGGCGAGAAACAATGAGCAGTTCTTC
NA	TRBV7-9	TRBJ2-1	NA	CASSLGGRGSYNEQFF	TGTGCCAGCAGCTTAGGAGGCAGGGGCTCCTACAATGAGCAGTTCTTC
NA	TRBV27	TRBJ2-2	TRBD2	CASSLSALGGSGSWNTGELFF	TGTGCCAGCAGTTTATCGGCCCTAGGAGGTAGCGGGAGCTGGAACACCGGGGAGCTGTTTTTT
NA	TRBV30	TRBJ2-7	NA	CAWSVSSLSGEQYF	TGTGCCTGGAGTGTATCTAGTCTCTCCGGCGAGCAGTACTTC
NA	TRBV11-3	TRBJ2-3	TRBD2	CASSSTRLAADTQYF	TGTGCCAGCAGTTCTACTAGACTAGCTGCAGATACGCAGTATTTT
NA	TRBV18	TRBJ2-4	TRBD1	CASSPGQTNIQYF	TGTGCCAGCTCCCCGGGACAGACAAACATTCAGTACTTC
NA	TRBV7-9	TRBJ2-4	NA	CASGREGSKNIQYF	TGTGCCAGCGGCCGCGAGGGTAGCAAAAACATTCAGTACTTC
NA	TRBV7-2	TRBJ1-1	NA	CASSLGSLYTEAFF	TGTGCCAGCAGCTTAGGTTCACTTTACACTGAAGCTTTCTTT
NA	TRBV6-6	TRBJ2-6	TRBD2	CASGAGGGANVLTF	TGTGCCAGCGGGGCGGGAGGTGGGGCCAACGTCCTGACTTTC
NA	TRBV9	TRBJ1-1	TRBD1	CASSTRDRIMNTEAFF	TGTGCCAGCAGCACCCGGGACAGAATCATGAACACTGAAGCTTTCTTT
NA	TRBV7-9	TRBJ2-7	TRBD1	CASSYSRGQGAAEQYF	TGTGCCAGCAGCTACTCCCGGGGACAGGGGGCGGCTGAGCAGTACTTC
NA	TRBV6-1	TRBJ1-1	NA	CASSGLAVGTEAFF	TGTGCCAGCAGTGGGCTCGCGGTAGGCACTGAAGCTTTCTTT
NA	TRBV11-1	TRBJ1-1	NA	CASSLRRVGNTEAFF	TGTGCCAGCAGCCTTCGCCGGGTCGGAAACACTGAAGCTTTCTTT
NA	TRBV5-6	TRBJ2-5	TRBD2	CASSLAGLETQYF	TGTGCCAGCAGCTTAGCGGGATTAGAGACCCAGTACTTC
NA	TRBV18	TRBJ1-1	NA	CASSPQEVATEAFF	TGTGCCAGCTCACCCCAGGAGGTCGCCACTGAAGCTTTCTTT
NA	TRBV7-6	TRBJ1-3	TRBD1	CASSQGGRGNTIYF	TGTGCCAGCAGCCAAGGGGGCCGAGGAAACACCATATATTTT
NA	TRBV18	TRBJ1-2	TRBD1	CASSPAGTGVGYTF	TGTGCCAGCTCACCCGCCGGGACAGGGGTTGGCTACACCTTC
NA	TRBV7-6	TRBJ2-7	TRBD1	CASSSTYGLGQVGPYEQYF	TGTGCCAGCAGCTCCACCTATGGCCTGGGACAGGTGGGTCCCTACGAGCAGTACTTC
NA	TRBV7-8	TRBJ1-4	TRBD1	CASSLVRGTDNEKLFF	TGTGCCAGCAGCTTAGTGAGAGGGACAGATAATGAAAAACTGTTTTTT
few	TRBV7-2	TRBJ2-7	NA	CASSLRPPRAVSYEQYF	TGTGCCAGCAGCTTAAGGCCTCCGCGGGCCGTATCCTACGAGCAGTACTTC
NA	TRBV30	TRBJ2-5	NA	CAWSVSSETQYF	TGTGCCTGGAGTGTTTCGAGCGAGACCCAGTACTTC
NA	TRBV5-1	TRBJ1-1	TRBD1	CASSSDRVATEAFF	TGCGCCAGCAGCTCAGACAGGGTGGCCACTGAAGCTTTCTTT
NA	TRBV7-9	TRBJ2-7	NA	CASSLGLEPYEQYF	TGTGCCAGCAGCTTAGGCTTAGAACCCTACGAGCAGTACTTC
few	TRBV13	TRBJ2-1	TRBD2	CASSFSSGSFDEQFF	TGTGCCAGCAGCTTTTCTAGCGGGAGTTTCGATGAGCAGTTCTTC
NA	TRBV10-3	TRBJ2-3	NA	CAISESDLPTQYF	TGTGCCATCAGTGAGTCGGACTTGCCAACGCAGTATTTT
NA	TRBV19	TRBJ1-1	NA	CASSIPPGSPMGPEAFF	TGTGCCAGTAGTATCCCGCCGGGATCCCCAATGGGTCCTGAAGCTTTCTTT
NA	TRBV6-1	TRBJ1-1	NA	CASTDTEAFF	TGTGCCAGCACGGACACTGAAGCTTTCTTT
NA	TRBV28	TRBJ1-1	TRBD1	CASSLLQGKGTEAFF	TGTGCCAGCAGTTTACTACAGGGGAAGGGCACTGAAGCTTTCTTT
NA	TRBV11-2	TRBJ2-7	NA	CASSLKAREQYF	TGTGCCAGCAGCTTAAAAGCGCGGGAGCAGTACTTC
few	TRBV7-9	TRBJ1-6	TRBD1	CASSSGQGFYNSPLHF	TGTGCCAGCAGCTCCGGACAGGGTTTCTATAATTCACCCCTCCACTTT
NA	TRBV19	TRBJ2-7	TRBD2	CASSLGLGGYEQYF	TGTGCCAGTAGCCTGGGACTAGGCGGCTACGAGCAGTACTTC
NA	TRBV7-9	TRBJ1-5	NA	CARLVHQPQHF	TGTGCCAGGTTAGTTCATCAGCCCCAGCATTTT
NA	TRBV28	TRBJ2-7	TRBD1	CASRYRGRSYEQYF	TGTGCCAGCAGGTACAGGGGGCGATCCTACGAGCAGTACTTC
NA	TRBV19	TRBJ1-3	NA	CASHFRRGSGNTIYF	TGTGCCAGCCATTTCCGGCGGGGATCTGGAAACACCATATATTTT
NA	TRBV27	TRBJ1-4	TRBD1	CASTQRQGAANEKLFF	TGTGCCAGCACGCAACGACAGGGGGCGGCTAATGAAAAACTGTTTTTT
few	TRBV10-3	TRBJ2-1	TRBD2	CAISESGTSGIDEQFF	TGTGCCATCAGTGAGTCCGGGACTAGCGGGATCGATGAGCAGTTCTTC
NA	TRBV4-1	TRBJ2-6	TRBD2	CASSQGGLADFSGANVLTF	TGCGCCAGCAGCCAAGGGGGACTAGCGGATTTCTCTGGGGCCAACGTCCTGACTTTC
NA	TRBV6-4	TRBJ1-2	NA	CASSRDSRGYGYTF	TGTGCCAGCAGCCGGGACTCTCGAGGCTATGGCTACACCTTC
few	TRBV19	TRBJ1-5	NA	CASSQGPEAPQHF	TGTGCCAGTAGCCAGGGGCCCGAGGCTCCCCAGCATTTT
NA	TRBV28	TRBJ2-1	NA	CASSLLRQGGNEQFF	TGTGCCAGCAGTTTATTGAGACAGGGAGGCAATGAGCAGTTCTTC